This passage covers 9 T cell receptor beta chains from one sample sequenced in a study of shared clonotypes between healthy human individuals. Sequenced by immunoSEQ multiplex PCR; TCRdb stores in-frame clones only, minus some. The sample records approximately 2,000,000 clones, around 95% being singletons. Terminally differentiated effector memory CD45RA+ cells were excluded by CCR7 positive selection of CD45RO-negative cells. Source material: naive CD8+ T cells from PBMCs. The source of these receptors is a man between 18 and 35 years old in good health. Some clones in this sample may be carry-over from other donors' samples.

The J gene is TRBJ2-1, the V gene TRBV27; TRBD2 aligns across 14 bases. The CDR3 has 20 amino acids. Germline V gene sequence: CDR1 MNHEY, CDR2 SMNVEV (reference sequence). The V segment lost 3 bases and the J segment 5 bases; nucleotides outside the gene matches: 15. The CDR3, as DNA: TGTGCCAGCAGTTTGCAACTACCGGGACTAGCGGGAGAAGCGGACAATGAGCAGTTCTTC. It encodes CASSLQLPGLAGEADNEQFF.

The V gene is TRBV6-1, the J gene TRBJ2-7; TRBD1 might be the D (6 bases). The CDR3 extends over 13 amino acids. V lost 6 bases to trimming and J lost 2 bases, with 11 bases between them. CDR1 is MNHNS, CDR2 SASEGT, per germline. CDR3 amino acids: CASSPDSPYEQYF. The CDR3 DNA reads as TGTGCCAGCAGCCCGGACAGTCCCTACGAGCAGTACTTC.

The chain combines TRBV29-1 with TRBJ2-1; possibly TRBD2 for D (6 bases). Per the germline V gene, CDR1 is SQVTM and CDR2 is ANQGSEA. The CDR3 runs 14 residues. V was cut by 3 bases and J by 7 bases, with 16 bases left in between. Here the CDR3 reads CSVEGGLIPNEQFF. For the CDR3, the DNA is TGCAGCGTTGAGGGGGGACTTATTCCGAATGAGCAGTTCTTC.

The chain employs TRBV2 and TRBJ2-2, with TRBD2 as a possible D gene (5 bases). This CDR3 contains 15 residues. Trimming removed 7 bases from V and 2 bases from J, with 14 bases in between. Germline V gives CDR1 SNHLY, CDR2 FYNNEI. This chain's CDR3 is CASTQGRPNTGELFF. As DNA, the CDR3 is TGTGCCAGCACCCAAGGGAGACCAAACACCGGGGAGCTGTTTTTT. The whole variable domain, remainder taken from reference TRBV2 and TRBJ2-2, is EPEVTQTPSHQVTQMGQEVILRCVPISNHLYFYWYRQILGQKVEFLVSFYNNEISEKSEIFDDQFSVERPDGSNFTLKIRSTKLEDSAMYFCASTQGRPNTGELFFGEGSRLTVL.

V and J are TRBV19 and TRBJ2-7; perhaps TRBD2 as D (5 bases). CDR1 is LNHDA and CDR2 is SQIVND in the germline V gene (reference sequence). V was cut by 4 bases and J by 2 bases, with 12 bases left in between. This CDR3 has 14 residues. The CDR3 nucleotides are TGTGCCAGTAGTACGGCTAGCCGCACCTACGAGCAGTACTTC. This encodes CASSTASRTYEQYF.

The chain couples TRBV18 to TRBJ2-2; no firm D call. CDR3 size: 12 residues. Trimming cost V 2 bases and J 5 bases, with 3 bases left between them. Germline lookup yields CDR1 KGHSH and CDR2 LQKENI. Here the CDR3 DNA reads TGTGCCAGCTCACCATGGACCGGGGAGCTGTTTTTT. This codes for CASSPWTGELFF.

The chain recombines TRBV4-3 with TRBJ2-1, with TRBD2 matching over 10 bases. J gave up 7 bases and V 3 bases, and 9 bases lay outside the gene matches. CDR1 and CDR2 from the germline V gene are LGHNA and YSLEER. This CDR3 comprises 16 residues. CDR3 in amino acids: CASSQGPGLASNEQFF. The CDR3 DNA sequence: TGCGCCAGCAGCCAGGGCCCGGGACTAGCGTCTAATGAGCAGTTCTTC.

CDR3 residues: CASSLVGAGVQETQYF. CDR3 in DNA: TGCGCCAGCAGCTTGGTCGGAGCGGGCGTCCAAGAGACCCAGTACTTC. This chain links TRBV5-1 with TRBJ2-5; a weak D match, TRBD2 (6 bases). The CDR3 spans 16 residues. Trimming took 0 bases from V and 1 from J, leaving 13 bases between them. CDR1 and CDR2 from the germline V gene are SGHRS and YFSETQ.

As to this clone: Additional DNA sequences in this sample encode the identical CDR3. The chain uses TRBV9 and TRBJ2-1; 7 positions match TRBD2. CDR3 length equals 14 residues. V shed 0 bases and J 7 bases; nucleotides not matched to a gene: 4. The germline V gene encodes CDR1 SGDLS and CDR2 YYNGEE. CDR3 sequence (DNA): TGTGCCAGCAGCGTAGGCGGGAGTAGGAATGAGCAGTTCTTC. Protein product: CASSVGGSRNEQFF.